One and the same sample provided the 25 T cell receptor beta chains below, sequenced in a study of blood T cell repertoires in COVID-19. Repertoires were generated with immunoSEQ multiplex PCR, while TCRdb's copy carries only in-frame clones and drops some. Among hundreds of thousands of clones, about 90% were seen once, and the ten largest hold less than 2%. The sequenced material came from PBMCs or T cells enriched from blood (not recorded which). These receptors were obtained from a woman aged 18-30 years with acute COVID-19.

This chain links TRBV4-2 with TRBJ2-7; 13 nucleotides agree with TRBD2. The length of the CDR3 is 16 residues. Germline V lookup: CDR1 LGHNA, CDR2 YNFKEQ. V lost 0 bases, J lost 6 bases, and 5 bases stayed unmatched. The DNA of the CDR3 is TGTGCCAGCAGCCAAGATCCAGGACTAGCGGGAGTCGAGCAGTACTTC. It specifies CASSQDPGLAGVEQYF.

The rearrangement links TRBV30 to TRBJ2-1; D may be TRBD2 (5 bases). V gave up 8 bases and J gave up 4 bases, with 12 bases separating them. Germline V gives CDR1 GTSNPN, CDR2 SVGIG (reference sequence). The CDR3 is 12 amino acids. The CDR3 nucleotides are TGTGCCAAGAGGGTGGGGTACAATGAGCAGTTCTTC. Encoded protein: CAKRVGYNEQFF.

The chain links TRBV6-1 to TRBJ1-4; a possible D gene is TRBD1 (6 bases). The CDR3 covers 13 residues. CDR1 is MNHNS, CDR2 SASEGT, per germline. The V end was cut by 3 bases, the J end by 4 bases, with 6 bases between. In DNA, the CDR3 is TGTGCCAGCAGTGACAGGGGTAATGAAAAACTGTTTTTT. Residues: CASSDRGNEKLFF.

This clone was picked up a small number of times. The rearrangement uses TRBV5-1 and TRBJ2-3, with 8 bases lining up with TRBD2. Germline V CDR1 and CDR2: SGHRS, YFSETQ. The CDR3 contains 17 residues. V lost 9 bases to trimming and J lost 2 bases; unmatched junction nucleotides: 17. The CDR3 protein is CATSKDLSGSPTDTQYF. In nucleotides, the CDR3 is TGCGCCACCTCGAAGGATCTCAGCGGGAGTCCCACAGATACGCAGTATTTT.

The chain carries TRBV5-4 and TRBJ1-2; the D is unclear. V was shortened by 0 bases and J by 4 bases, with 7 bases between the two germline ends. The length of the CDR3 is 13 residues. Germline V gives CDR1 SGHNT, CDR2 YYREEE (reference sequence). Here the CDR3 reads CASSLDGAYGYTF. The CDR3 DNA reads TGTGCCAGCAGCTTGGACGGAGCCTATGGCTACACCTTC.

The chain has TRBV5-5 and TRBJ2-1; 8 bases line up with TRBD1. The CDR3 spans 14 residues. Per the germline V gene, CDR1 is SGHKS and CDR2 is YYEKEE (reference sequence). Losses at the gene ends were 6 bases for V and 2 bases for J; bases not matched to a gene: 4. CDR3 loop: CASKRQGTYNEQFF. The CDR3 coding sequence is TGTGCCAGCAAGCGACAGGGGACCTACAATGAGCAGTTCTTC. Complete variable domain (other parts from reference TRBV5-5 and TRBJ2-1): DAGVTQSPTHLIKTRGQQVTLRCSPISGHKSVSWYQQVLGQGPQFIFQYYEKEERGRGNFPDRFSARQFPNYSSELNVNALLLGDSALYLCASKRQGTYNEQFFGPGTRLTVL.

This rearrangement joins TRBV12-3 or TRBV12-4 to TRBJ2-2; 13 bases match TRBD2. Trimming cost V 10 bases and J 9 bases; bases outside gene matches: 5. The CDR3 is made up of 13 amino acids. The CDR3 protein is CATRLAGGRELFF. The CDR3 nucleotides read TGTGCCACGAGACTAGCGGGAGGCCGGGAGCTGTTTTTT.

The rearrangement links TRBV19 to TRBJ1-1, with 7 nucleotides matching TRBD1. The CDR3 sequence is 17 residues long. With 5 bases clipped from V and 0 bases from J, the junction kept 12 bases outside the gene matches. CDR1 LNHDA and CDR2 SQIVND come from the germline V gene (reference sequence). The chain's CDR3 is CASSGGGSRPLNTEAFF. As DNA, the CDR3 is TGTGCCAGTAGTGGAGGGGGCAGCAGACCCTTGAACACTGAAGCTTTCTTT.

The gene calls are TRBV6-4 and TRBJ2-1; a possible D gene is TRBD2 (6 bases). This CDR3 has 15 residues. V lost 0 bases to trimming and J lost 0 bases, with 6 bases between them. Germline V CDR1 and CDR2: MRHNA, SNTAGT. CDR3 nucleotides: TGTGCCAGCAGTGACTCGGAGGGCTCCTACAATGAGCAGTTCTTC. This encodes CASSDSEGSYNEQFF.

A single count supports this clone. The chain couples TRBV6-5 to TRBJ2-2, with 7 nucleotides matching TRBD1. CDR1 is MNHEY, CDR2 SVGAGI, per germline. This CDR3 region has 16 residues. V lost 0 bases to trimming and J lost 6 bases; unmatched junction nucleotides: 7. In DNA, the CDR3 is TGTGCCAGCAGTTACTCCCGGGACAGTCGAGCCGGGGAGCTGTTTTTT. Its protein product is CASSYSRDSRAGELFF.

For the CDR3, the DNA is TGCGCCAGCAGTGAGGGTGATAGCGGGGCCTCCTACAATGAGCAGTTCTTC. It yields the protein CASSEGDSGASYNEQFF. V gene TRBV10-1 combines with J gene TRBJ2-1; 8 positions agree with TRBD2. CDR1 is WNHNN and CDR2 is SYGVQD in the germline V gene (reference sequence). J lost 0 bases, V lost 2 bases, and 6 bases had no gene match. The CDR3 runs to 17 residues.

The J gene is TRBJ2-7, the V gene TRBV27; possibly TRBD1 for D (6 bases). V lost 6 bases to trimming and J lost 1 base, with 13 bases between them. The CDR3 is 14 residues long. Germline V lookup: CDR1 MNHEY, CDR2 SMNVEV (reference sequence). In DNA, the CDR3 is TGTGCCAGCAGACTCACGGGACATTCCTACGAGCAGTACTTC. Translated, it gives CASRLTGHSYEQYF.

V usage is TRBV5-1 and J usage is TRBJ2-1, with D possibly being TRBD1 (6 bases). The germline V gene encodes CDR1 SGHRS and CDR2 YFSETQ. The CDR3 is 13 amino acids. V lost 4 bases and J lost 6, with 11 bases in between. The CDR3 reads CASSPDRPNEQFF. DNA for the CDR3: TGCGCCAGCAGCCCAGACAGGCCCAATGAGCAGTTCTTC.

This chain connects TRBV20-1 to TRBJ1-4, with no clear D. This CDR3 has 14 amino acids. CDR1 and CDR2 from the germline V gene are DFQATT and SNEGSKA (reference sequence). With 3 bases removed from V and 4 bases from J, the gap between germline ends came to 12 bases. The CDR3 bases are TGCAGTGCTAGTATAGCGGAGCTTAATGAAAAACTGTTTTTT. This gives the protein CSASIAELNEKLFF.

The chain combines TRBV7-9 with TRBJ2-3; TRBD1 matches 7 bases. There are 16 residues in the CDR3. Trimming at V came to 0 bases and at J to 6 bases, leaving 9 bases not matched to a gene. Germline CDR1 SEHNR, CDR2 FQNEAQ (reference sequence). The CDR3 loop is CASSLAGTANWDTQYF. The CDR3 region has the DNA TGTGCCAGCAGCTTAGCCGGGACAGCTAATTGGGATACGCAGTATTTT.

This chain connects TRBV7-9 to TRBJ2-5, with 11 bases identical to TRBD2. V shed 7 bases, J shed 9 bases, and the junction held 16 bases outside the gene matches. Looked up from germline, CDR1 is SEHNR and CDR2 is FQNEAQ (reference sequence). CDR3 length equals 16 residues. Here the CDR3 DNA reads TGTGCCAGCACCAAATCCGGGACTAGCGGTATAACGCCCCAGTACTTC. The encoded protein is CASTKSGTSGITPQYF.

The V call is TRBV18, the J call TRBJ2-1; 10 nucleotides line up with TRBD2. CDR3 length equals 16 residues. Germline CDR1 is KGHSH and CDR2 is LQKENI. The trim removed 0 bases at V and 5 bases at J, leaving 4 bases unmatched. CDR3 in DNA: TGTGCCAGCTCACCACCTGCACTAGCGGGACACAATGAGCAGTTCTTC. This translates into CASSPPALAGHNEQFF. Drawing the rest from reference TRBV18 and TRBJ2-1, the complete variable domain is NAGVMQNPRHLVRRRGQEARLRCSPMKGHSHVYWYRQLPEEGLKFMVYLQKENIIDESGMPKERFSAEFPKEGPSILRIQQVVRGDSAAYFCASSPPALAGHNEQFFGPGTRLTVL.

V and J are TRBV19 and TRBJ2-2, with D possibly being TRBD2 (6 bases). The V end lost 8 bases, the J end lost 3 bases, and 13 bases lay between the germline ends. The CDR3 has 14 residues. The germline V gene has CDR1 LNHDA and CDR2 SQIVND (reference sequence). CDR3 protein: CASRGREHTGELFF. The CDR3 DNA follows: TGTGCCAGTCGGGGCCGGGAGCACACCGGGGAGCTGTTTTTT.

The V gene is TRBV7-9, the J gene TRBJ2-2; TRBD2 agrees at 12 bases. Trimming cost V 11 bases and J 3 bases; bases outside gene matches: 7. Germline-derived CDR1 and CDR2 are SEHNR and FQNEAQ (reference sequence). The CDR3 has 15 amino acids. The CDR3 spells CAGRLAGVDTGELFF. As DNA, the CDR3 is TGTGCCGGACGACTAGCGGGAGTGGACACCGGGGAGCTGTTTTTT. Full variable domain (rest looked up from reference TRBV7-9 and TRBJ2-2): DTGVSQNPRHKITKRGQNVTFRCDPISEHNRLYWYRQTLGQGPEFLTYFQNEAQLEKSRLLSDRFSAERPKGSFSTLEIQRTEQGDSAMYLCAGRLAGVDTGELFFGEGSRLTVL.

The gene calls are TRBV27 and TRBJ2-1; no definite D call. Germline V CDR1 and CDR2: MNHEY, SMNVEV (reference sequence). The CDR3 runs to 18 residues. The germline V and J ends were trimmed by 2 bases and 10 bases, with 27 bases remaining between them. The CDR3 region has the DNA TGTGCCAGCAGTTTAGGCCCCGGCCCGCGCACGTGGGTGCGGGAGCAGTTCTTC. Residues: CASSLGPGPRTWVREQFF.

This clone has more than one count but fewer than ten. The CDR3 spells CASSEPYSGGEQFF. Written as DNA, the CDR3 is TGCGCCAGCAGTGAGCCTTATAGCGGGGGTGAGCAGTTCTTC. The J gene is TRBJ2-1, the V gene TRBV10-2, with TRBD2 matching over 9 bases. The V and J ends lost 2 bases and 9 bases, in that order; junction bases with no gene match: 5. The V gene's germline CDR1 is WSHSY and CDR2 SAAADI. The length of the CDR3 is 14 residues.

This clone was seen only a few times. For the CDR3, the DNA is TGTGCCAGCAGCCGGGACCTTGGGACAGGGGGCTCTGGAAACACCATATATTTT. It encodes CASSRDLGTGGSGNTIYF. This chain uses TRBV5-4 with TRBJ1-3; 11 bases line up with TRBD1. V lost 4 bases to trimming and J lost 0 bases; unmatched junction nucleotides: 9. Germline V gene lookup returns CDR1 SGHNT and CDR2 YYREEE (reference sequence). CDR3 size: 18 residues.

The V call is TRBV6-2 or TRBV6-3, the J call TRBJ1-5, with a tentative D call TRBD1 (6 bases). V was clipped by 2 bases and J by 0 bases, with 14 bases between them. The germline V gene has CDR1 MNHEY and CDR2 SVGEGT. The CDR3 is 17 amino acids. The CDR3 is CASSYVRTAYSNQPQHF. The CDR3 DNA is TGTGCCAGCAGTTACGTAAGGACAGCTTATAGCAATCAGCCCCAGCATTTT.

The V and J genes are TRBV30 and TRBJ2-5, with D possibly matching TRBD2 (7 bases). Germline CDR1 is GTSNPN and CDR2 is SVGIG (reference sequence). Trimming left V 4 bases short and J 2 bases short, with 17 bases between. The CDR3 spans 15 residues. The CDR3 sequence is CAWTLGGGPQETQYF. The DNA for the CDR3 is TGTGCCTGGACATTAGGGGGAGGGCCGCAAGAGACCCAGTACTTC.

J is TRBJ2-7 and V is TRBV5-1; 9 bases line up with TRBD2. Trimming took 3 bases from V and 9 from J; bases not matched to a gene: 10. The germline V gene encodes CDR1 SGHRS and CDR2 YFSETQ. The CDR3 sequence is 14 residues long. This chain's CDR3 is CASSWDSSGRGQYF. DNA for the CDR3: TGCGCCAGCAGCTGGGACAGTAGCGGGAGAGGGCAGTACTTC.